What follows are 5 T cell receptor beta chains derived from one specimen sequenced in a study of long-term antiretroviral therapy in people with HIV. The run of the v3.0 immunoSEQ assay was at survey level. Measured with immunoSEQ multiplex PCR; TCRdb has only the in-frame clones, and not every one. This table holds approximately 21,000 clones, around three quarters found once. Sequenced material: unsorted PBMCs, taken 0.5 years before starting antiretroviral therapy. These receptors originate from a man between 18 and 35 years old with HIV.

This chain uses TRBV12-5 with TRBJ1-5; a weak D match, TRBD1 (6 bases). The CDR3 totals 14 residues. With 6 bases removed from V and 4 bases from J, the gap between germline ends came to 13 bases. The germline gives CDR1 LGHNT, CDR2 FRNRAP. CDR3 sequence: CASGLPGANQPQHF. CDR3 nucleotides: TGTGCTAGTGGGTTGCCGGGGGCTAATCAGCCCCAGCATTTT. Full variable domain (rest looked up from reference TRBV12-5 and TRBJ1-5): DARVTQTPRHKVTEMGQEVTMRCQPILGHNTVFWYRQTMMQGLELLAYFRNRAPLDDSGMPKDRFSAEMPDATLATLKIQPSEPRDSAVYFCASGLPGANQPQHFGDGTRLSIL.

V is TRBV4-3 and J is TRBJ2-1, with TRBD2 matching over 10 bases. CDR3 length: 16 amino acids. Germline V gives CDR1 LGHNA, CDR2 YSLEER. V lost 0 bases and J lost 6; bases outside the gene matches: 5. The CDR3 coding sequence is TGCGCCAGCAGCCAAGATGGGACTAGCGCGACCAATGAGCAGTTCTTC. Protein product: CASSQDGTSATNEQFF.

This chain joins TRBV5-4 and TRBJ2-7; D might be TRBD1 (6 bases). Trimming pared 7 bases from V and 1 base from J, leaving 12 bases between. The length of the CDR3 is 13 residues. In germline, CDR1 is SGHNT, CDR2 YYREEE (reference sequence). DNA for the CDR3: TGTGCCAGCGGCCACAGGGAGTCCTACGAGCAGTACTTC. Amino acids: CASGHRESYEQYF.

J is TRBJ2-7 and V is TRBV15; tentatively, D is TRBD2 (6 bases). The CDR3 length is 13 residues. Germline assignment: CDR1 LNHNV and CDR2 YYDKDF (reference sequence). Trimming pared 6 bases from V and 2 bases from J, leaving 11 bases between. CDR3 sequence (DNA): TGTGCCACCAGTGGAGGGTCGGCCTACGAGCAGTACTTC. Translated, it gives CATSGGSAYEQYF.

CDR3 protein: CASSPSMGNNEQFF. DNA for the CDR3: TGTGCCAGTAGTCCATCCATGGGGAACAATGAGCAGTTCTTC. The V and J genes are TRBV19 and TRBJ2-1; no definite D call. The CDR3 has 14 amino acids. V dropped 5 bases and J dropped 5 bases, with 13 bases sitting between them. In germline, CDR1 is LNHDA, CDR2 SQIVND (reference sequence).